The rows below give T cell receptor beta chains drawn from one sample of a study of cytotoxic CD8 clonotypes in ibrutinib-treated CLL. TCRdb's copy holds only in-frame clones and misses some; the assay was immunoSEQ multiplex PCR. Of roughly 250,000 clones in the sample, around three quarters were seen once. Here the sequenced sample was PBMCs, taken after 24 months of ibrutinib treatment. These receptor sequences come from a human donor with chronic lymphocytic leukemia. Each CDR3 is given without its conserved first and last residue.

>TRBJ2-7|TRBV15
ATSIRVSSYEQY
>TRBJ1-1|TRBV7-8
ASSFRGINTEAF
>TRBJ1-5|TRBV18
ASSPPGTNQPQH
>TRBJ1-2|TRBV5-6
ASSLGATGYGYT
>TRBJ2-1|TRBV28
ASSPMAGPITGQF
>TRBJ2-7|TRBV19
ASSTSPGFEQY
>TRBJ1-1|TRBV7-3
ASSLAQGNTEAF
>TRBJ2-3|TRBV19
ASNLQGHLSWDTQY
>TRBJ1-2|TRBV28
ASSAIGRNYGYT
>TRBJ1-2|TRBV5-1
ASSTTPGQIYGYT
>TRBJ2-6|TRBV9
ASTGTSSGANVLT
>TRBJ2-7|TRBV27
ASSSATDPPYEQY
>TRBJ2-5|TRBV4-3
ASSLGVGREETQY
>TRBJ2-3|TRBV4-3
ASSLQGRVEDTQY
>TRBJ1-2|TRBV4-3
ASSPTFAGINYGYT